This T cell receptor (beta chain) is drawn from a study of CD8+CD57+ T cells in acquired aplastic anemia. Between the trimmed V and J ends, which lost 6 bases and 4 bases, there was a span of 12 bases. The length of the CDR3 is 13 residues. Germline values: CDR1 SNHLY, CDR2 FYNNEI. For sequencing, patients were chosen who had shown expansion of CD8+CD57+ cells by flow cytometry. Genomic DNA templated the TCR beta VDJ and CDR3 profiling. TCRdb redid the calling of the reads with MiXCR, one entry per CDR3 protein. Of 150,000 to 200,000 distinct CDR3 sequences listed, around 48% are singletons. As regards this clonotype: The CDR3 does not close with the conserved phenylalanine or tryptophan, likely indicating a read error.

This clonotype was obtained from a human donor with aplastic anemia. The specimen sequenced was sorted CD4+, CD8+, or CD8+CD57+ T cells (not recorded which) from PBMCs. The chain is built from TRBV2 and TRBJ2-5, with D possibly being TRBD1 or TRBD2 (5 bases each). Here the CDR3 DNA reads TGTGCCAGCAGGGGGGTCGCGGCAGAGACCCAGTACCTC. As protein: CASRGVAAETQYL.